This T cell receptor beta chain was sequenced in a study of blood T cell repertoires in COVID-19. TCRdb's copy holds only in-frame clones and misses some; the assay was immunoSEQ multiplex PCR. The table lists about 190,000 clones, approximately 79% of them singletons. This clone occurred once. CDR1 SGHDT and CDR2 YYEEEE come from the germline V gene. The CDR3 is 14 residues long. V lost 4 bases to trimming and J lost 7 bases; unmatched junction nucleotides: 10. This clonotype originated in a man aged 50 to 60 who had recovered from COVID-19. The specimen sequenced was peripheral blood. The chain employs TRBV5-6 and TRBJ2-5, with 7 nucleotides matching TRBD2. DNA of the CDR3: TGTGCCAGCAGCCTGGGACGGGGAGGGAGGACCCAGTACTTC. It translates to CASSLGRGGRTQYF.